These T cell receptor beta chains were read from a single sample in a study of cytomegalovirus exposure and HLA in healthy donors. Repertoires were generated with immunoSEQ multiplex PCR, while TCRdb's copy carries only in-frame clones and drops some. The top ten clones hold approximately 2% of a sample with over 85,000 clones, roughly 79% of them seen once. Specimen: PBMCs. Every receptor here comes from a man between 40 and 49 years old in good health and CMV-seronegative. CDR3s include the opening cysteine and the closing phenylalanine or tryptophan. D genes are given only for firm matches. Where a row states a size, it is once, few, many or the class of an expanded clone; other rows omit it.

d_gene: .; v_gene: TRBV7-9; abundance: once; j_gene: TRBJ2-5; CDR3nt: TGTTCCAGCAGCTTGGGGGACTCTAGAGAGACCCAGTACTTC; CDR3aa: CSSSLGDSRETQYF
d_gene: TRBD1; v_gene: TRBV14; abundance: .; j_gene: TRBJ2-7; CDR3nt: TGTGCCAGCAGCCAAGATTTAGGACAGGGATCCTACGAGCAGTACTTC; CDR3aa: CASSQDLGQGSYEQYF
d_gene: .; v_gene: TRBV7-9; abundance: .; j_gene: TRBJ1-4; CDR3nt: TGTGCCAGCAGCCTACACGGAGACAATGAAAAACTGTTTTTT; CDR3aa: CASSLHGDNEKLFF
d_gene: .; v_gene: TRBV30; abundance: .; j_gene: TRBJ2-3; CDR3nt: TGTGCCTGGGGAGTACCGGAGGGGAGCCCAGATACGCAGTATTTT; CDR3aa: CAWGVPEGSPDTQYF
d_gene: TRBD2; v_gene: TRBV5-1; abundance: .; j_gene: TRBJ2-3; CDR3nt: TGCGCCAGCAGCCGGGGGGGGACCGCAGATACGCAGTATTTT; CDR3aa: CASSRGGTADTQYF
d_gene: TRBD2; v_gene: TRBV5-5; abundance: .; j_gene: TRBJ2-1; CDR3nt: TGTGCCAGCTCCCGCCGGAGCGGGGACTACAATGAGCAGTTCTTC; CDR3aa: CASSRRSGDYNEQFF
d_gene: .; v_gene: TRBV6-5; abundance: .; j_gene: TRBJ2-1; CDR3nt: TGTGCCAGCAAAACGGGAAATGAGCAGTTCTTC; CDR3aa: CASKTGNEQFF
d_gene: .; v_gene: TRBV10-2; abundance: few; j_gene: TRBJ2-2; CDR3nt: TGCGCCAGCAGGACTTTTACCGCGAACACCGGGGAGCTGTTTTTT; CDR3aa: CASRTFTANTGELFF
d_gene: TRBD1; v_gene: TRBV28; abundance: .; j_gene: TRBJ1-2; CDR3nt: TGTGCCAGCAGTCTTGCGACAGGGAGTACCTATGGCTACACCTTC; CDR3aa: CASSLATGSTYGYTF
d_gene: .; v_gene: TRBV25-1; abundance: .; j_gene: TRBJ2-3; CDR3nt: TGTGCCAGCAGTGAATACGGCACAGATACGCAGTATTTT; CDR3aa: CASSEYGTDTQYF
d_gene: TRBD1; v_gene: TRBV11-2; abundance: .; j_gene: TRBJ2-7; CDR3nt: TGTGCCAGCAGCTTTTCGGACAGGGCCCCGCAGTACTTC; CDR3aa: CASSFSDRAPQYF
d_gene: .; v_gene: TRBV29-1; abundance: .; j_gene: TRBJ2-7; CDR3nt: TGCAGCGGCCGGGACTCCATCTACGAGCAGTACTTC; CDR3aa: CSGRDSIYEQYF
d_gene: TRBD2; v_gene: TRBV19; abundance: .; j_gene: TRBJ2-1; CDR3nt: TGTGCCAGTAGTATAAGTCCCCCTAGCGGGAGTTACAATGAGCAGTTCTTC; CDR3aa: CASSISPPSGSYNEQFF
d_gene: TRBD1; v_gene: TRBV19; abundance: few; j_gene: TRBJ1-2; CDR3nt: TGTGCCACCCGGACAGGGAAGGCCCCTTGGTATGGCTACACCTTC; CDR3aa: CATRTGKAPWYGYTF
d_gene: .; v_gene: TRBV5-4; abundance: few; j_gene: TRBJ2-7; CDR3nt: TGTGCCAGCAGCTTGGGGGGCGGAAACTACGAGCAGTACTTC; CDR3aa: CASSLGGGNYEQYF
d_gene: .; v_gene: TRBV7-2; abundance: .; j_gene: TRBJ2-5; CDR3nt: TGTGCCAGCAGCTTAGGTTTAGGACATCAAGAGACCCAGTACTTC; CDR3aa: CASSLGLGHQETQYF
d_gene: .; v_gene: TRBV4-3; abundance: .; j_gene: TRBJ2-3; CDR3nt: TGCGCCAGCAGCCAGATCCCTAGGAGAACAGATACGCAGTATTTT; CDR3aa: CASSQIPRRTDTQYF
d_gene: TRBD2; v_gene: TRBV4-1; abundance: .; j_gene: TRBJ2-3; CDR3nt: TGCGCCAGCAGCCAAGCGTTCGGCGGGAGGCTTGCCACAGATACGCAGTATTTT; CDR3aa: CASSQAFGGRLATDTQYF
d_gene: TRBD1; v_gene: TRBV28; abundance: .; j_gene: TRBJ1-2; CDR3nt: TGTGCCAGCAGTTTTGGGGACAGGGTTAGTGGCTACACCTTC; CDR3aa: CASSFGDRVSGYTF
d_gene: TRBD1; v_gene: TRBV7-2; abundance: once; j_gene: TRBJ2-7; CDR3nt: TGTGCCAGCAGCTTAGAGGGGGCGCAGGGTATCGAGCAGTACTTC; CDR3aa: CASSLEGAQGIEQYF
d_gene: .; v_gene: TRBV6-1; abundance: .; j_gene: TRBJ2-6; CDR3nt: TGTGCCAGCAGGGACGGGGGCTCTGGGGCCAACGTCCTGACTTTC; CDR3aa: CASRDGGSGANVLTF
d_gene: TRBD2; v_gene: TRBV7-9; abundance: .; j_gene: TRBJ2-1; CDR3nt: TGTGCCAGCAGCTTAACGGCTAGCGGGAGGGAGGTGCAGTTCTTC; CDR3aa: CASSLTASGREVQFF
d_gene: .; v_gene: TRBV5-6; abundance: once; j_gene: TRBJ1-1; CDR3nt: TGTGCCAGCAGCTTGGGGGGAGTGAACACTGAAGCTTTCTTT; CDR3aa: CASSLGGVNTEAFF
d_gene: .; v_gene: TRBV27; abundance: .; j_gene: TRBJ2-1; CDR3nt: TGTGCCAGCAGCCCGGGGTGGCTGGCCTCCTACAATGAGCAGTTCTTC; CDR3aa: CASSPGWLASYNEQFF
d_gene: .; v_gene: TRBV2; abundance: .; j_gene: TRBJ1-3; CDR3nt: TGTGCCAGCAGTTCGGTGCGGGGAAACACCATATATTTT; CDR3aa: CASSSVRGNTIYF
d_gene: .; v_gene: TRBV28; abundance: .; j_gene: TRBJ2-1; CDR3nt: TGTGCCAGCAGTCATCGCCCGGAGTCCTACAATGAGCAGTTCTTC; CDR3aa: CASSHRPESYNEQFF
d_gene: .; v_gene: TRBV9; abundance: .; j_gene: TRBJ2-3; CDR3nt: TGTGCCAGCAGCGTAGGCGCAGGGTCAGATGATACGCAGTATTTT; CDR3aa: CASSVGAGSDDTQYF
d_gene: .; v_gene: TRBV5-1; abundance: .; j_gene: TRBJ2-1; CDR3nt: TGCGCCAGCAGCTTGGATGGACATTCGTACAATGAGCAGTTCTTC; CDR3aa: CASSLDGHSYNEQFF
d_gene: .; v_gene: TRBV2; abundance: .; j_gene: TRBJ2-5; CDR3nt: TGTGCCAGCAGAGTGACTGAACTGGAGACCCAGTACTTC; CDR3aa: CASRVTELETQYF
d_gene: TRBD1; v_gene: TRBV6-5; abundance: few; j_gene: TRBJ1-4; CDR3nt: TGTGCCAGCAGAGTGACAGGGGGACCGAATGAAAAACTGTTTTTT; CDR3aa: CASRVTGGPNEKLFF
d_gene: .; v_gene: TRBV19; abundance: .; j_gene: TRBJ1-1; CDR3nt: TGTGCCAGTAGTATAGTAATTGACACTGAAGCTTTCTTT; CDR3aa: CASSIVIDTEAFF
d_gene: TRBD2; v_gene: TRBV4-3; abundance: .; j_gene: TRBJ2-1; CDR3nt: TGCGCCAGCAGCCAAGCCTGGACTAGCGGCTACAATGAGCAGTTCTTC; CDR3aa: CASSQAWTSGYNEQFF
d_gene: .; v_gene: TRBV7-2; abundance: .; j_gene: TRBJ2-5; CDR3nt: TGTGCCAGCAGCTTAGGAGGACAGCAAGAGACCCAGTACTTC; CDR3aa: CASSLGGQQETQYF
d_gene: TRBD1; v_gene: TRBV7-9; abundance: .; j_gene: TRBJ1-1; CDR3nt: TGTTCCAGCAGTTGGTCCGGGACAGGGGTTTCCGATGAAGCTTTCTTT; CDR3aa: CSSSWSGTGVSDEAFF
d_gene: TRBD1; v_gene: TRBV7-9; abundance: .; j_gene: TRBJ1-4; CDR3nt: TGTTCCAGCAGCTTATCGGGGACAGGGCTCGAAAAACTGTTTTTT; CDR3aa: CSSSLSGTGLEKLFF
d_gene: TRBD1; v_gene: TRBV5-6; abundance: .; j_gene: TRBJ2-1; CDR3nt: TGTGCCAGCAGCTTGTTGACCTCCCCAGGGGGCAATGAGCAGTTCTTC; CDR3aa: CASSLLTSPGGNEQFF
d_gene: .; v_gene: TRBV6-1; abundance: .; j_gene: TRBJ2-1; CDR3nt: TGTGCCAGCAGTGAGGTGGCTAGCAGCATATACAATGAGCAGTTCTTC; CDR3aa: CASSEVASSIYNEQFF
d_gene: .; v_gene: TRBV4-1; abundance: once; j_gene: TRBJ2-5; CDR3nt: TGCGCCAGCAGCCCCCTCGGTCCAGGGCAAGAGACCCAGTACTTC; CDR3aa: CASSPLGPGQETQYF
d_gene: .; v_gene: TRBV2; abundance: .; j_gene: TRBJ1-5; CDR3nt: TGTGCCACTTCCCGGACGAGGGGCAATCAGCCCCAGCATTTT; CDR3aa: CATSRTRGNQPQHF
d_gene: .; v_gene: TRBV5-1; abundance: .; j_gene: TRBJ2-2; CDR3nt: TGCGCCAGCAGCTTTCCAGGGCCCACCGGGGAGCTGTTTTTT; CDR3aa: CASSFPGPTGELFF
d_gene: .; v_gene: TRBV10-3; abundance: .; j_gene: TRBJ2-1; CDR3nt: TGTGCCATCAATGACGGGAACTCCTACAATGAGCAGTTCTTC; CDR3aa: CAINDGNSYNEQFF
d_gene: TRBD1; v_gene: TRBV28; abundance: .; j_gene: TRBJ1-3; CDR3nt: TGTGCCAGCAGTGGCGGGACAGGGGTTTATCGGAACACCATATATTTT; CDR3aa: CASSGGTGVYRNTIYF
d_gene: .; v_gene: TRBV29-1; abundance: few; j_gene: TRBJ1-1; CDR3nt: TGCAGCGTTGCTTGGCAGAACACTGAAGCTTTCTTT; CDR3aa: CSVAWQNTEAFF
d_gene: .; v_gene: TRBV5-6; abundance: .; j_gene: TRBJ2-5; CDR3nt: TGTGCCAGCAGCTTGCGAGGGTTTTTTCAAGAGACCCAGTACTTC; CDR3aa: CASSLRGFFQETQYF
d_gene: TRBD1; v_gene: TRBV6-1; abundance: .; j_gene: TRBJ1-4; CDR3nt: TGTGCCAGCAGGGACAGGGCCGGAGAAAAACTGTTTTTT; CDR3aa: CASRDRAGEKLFF
d_gene: TRBD1; v_gene: TRBV5-4; abundance: few; j_gene: TRBJ1-4; CDR3nt: TGTGCCAGCAGCCCCCGACAGGGGGAAGGAAAACTGTTTTTT; CDR3aa: CASSPRQGEGKLFF
d_gene: TRBD1; v_gene: TRBV4-3; abundance: few; j_gene: TRBJ2-7; CDR3nt: TGCGCCAGCAGCCAAGATTTGGAGTTCGAGGGGGCCTCGCAGTACTTC; CDR3aa: CASSQDLEFEGASQYF
d_gene: .; v_gene: TRBV28; abundance: .; j_gene: TRBJ1-4; CDR3nt: TGTGCCAGCAGACCAGGGGCATACGAAAAACTGTTTTTT; CDR3aa: CASRPGAYEKLFF
d_gene: TRBD1; v_gene: TRBV28; abundance: .; j_gene: TRBJ1-5; CDR3nt: TGTGCCAGCAGGGACCGGGGCCCTCCGGACAGGACGCATCAGCCCCAGCATTTT; CDR3aa: CASRDRGPPDRTHQPQHF
d_gene: TRBD1; v_gene: TRBV27; abundance: .; j_gene: TRBJ2-7; CDR3nt: TGTGCCAGCAACCCCCGGGACAGAAGTAACGAGCAGTACTTC; CDR3aa: CASNPRDRSNEQYF
d_gene: TRBD1; v_gene: TRBV19; abundance: .; j_gene: TRBJ1-1; CDR3nt: TGTGCCAGTAGTATCCACAGGGGTGAGTTAACTGAAGCTTTCTTT; CDR3aa: CASSIHRGELTEAFF
d_gene: .; v_gene: TRBV7-2; abundance: .; j_gene: TRBJ2-1; CDR3nt: TGTGCCAGCAGCTTAGTCGAATTGGTCTACTCCTACAATGAGCAGTTCTTC; CDR3aa: CASSLVELVYSYNEQFF
d_gene: .; v_gene: TRBV7-3; abundance: .; j_gene: TRBJ2-7; CDR3nt: TGTGCCAGCAGCTTAAGTCAGGGATACGAGCAGTACTTC; CDR3aa: CASSLSQGYEQYF
d_gene: .; v_gene: TRBV19; abundance: .; j_gene: TRBJ1-6; CDR3nt: TGTGCCAGTAGTATCGTCGGCAGGACGGGAAATTCACCCCTCCACTTT; CDR3aa: CASSIVGRTGNSPLHF